The sequence of this TCR beta chain was determined in a study of T cell responses to AZD1222 COVID-19 vaccine. Findings of the study overall: Spike-specific TCR repertoires showed rising breadth and depth after two AZD1222 doses.

Produced via immunoSEQ multiplex PCR; TCRdb's table is partial and in-frame only. The sample yields approximately 130,000 clones, about nine tenths seen once. Germline V CDR1 and CDR2: SGHRS, YFSETQ. V was clipped by 0 bases and J by 9 bases, with 25 bases between them. This CDR3 comprises 18 residues. As for this clone: Its antigen remains unknown.

The clonotype was recovered from an adult in good health. The sample consisted of peripheral blood, taken on day 0 of AZD1222 vaccination. The chain carries TRBV5-1 and TRBJ2-1, with D maybe TRBD1 (6 bases). CDR3 in DNA: TGCGCCAGCAGCTTGGGGGCCTCGGGACAACATACGTGGGGTGAGCAGTTCTTC. This codes for CASSLGASGQHTWGEQFF. The variable domain in full, with the rest retrieved from reference TRBV5-1 and TRBJ2-1, is KAGVTQTPRYLIKTRGQQVTLSCSPISGHRSVSWYQQTPGQGLQFLFEYFSETQRNKGNFPGRFSGRQFSNSRSEMNVSTLELGDSALYLCASSLGASGQHTWGEQFFGPGTRLTVL.